Sequencing of this T cell receptor (beta chain) was carried out in a study of CD8 T cells in ankylosing spondylitis. General observations from the study: Blood of patients with ankylosing spondylitis appeared to be characterized by a TCR beta motif of eight highly homologous variants. As for the disease-linked clones, they showed a CD8+ phenotype and occurred at relatively low frequencies in peripheral blood.

The CDR3 covers 14 residues. Trimming left V 0 bases short and J 6 bases short, with 12 bases between. Germline CDR1 and CDR2: SGHRS and YFSETQ. Many counts were recorded for this clonotype. What it binds is unknown. In making TCR beta libraries, quantitative 5'-RACE with molecular barcodes was used. MiXCR, applied by TCRdb to the 5' RACE reads, yields one record per CDR3 protein. The sample shows just under 350,000 distinct CDR3 sequences, roughly 14% of them seen only once. The sequencing sample was made of blood, either unsorted or a sorted T cell fraction (not recorded which). The TCR comes from a male donor with ankylosing spondylitis or in good health (not recorded which). The chain has TRBV5-1 and TRBJ1-2; D uncertain. DNA of the CDR3: TGCGCCAGCAGCTTGGGTAGGGAGAGTGATGGCTACACCTTC. This translates into CASSLGRESDGYTF. Variable domain in full (rest from reference TRBV5-1 and TRBJ1-2): KAGVTQTPRYLIKTRGQQVTLSCSPISGHRSVSWYQQTPGQGLQFLFEYFSETQRNKGNFPGRFSGRQFSNSRSEMNVSTLELGDSALYLCASSLGRESDGYTFGSGTRLTVV.